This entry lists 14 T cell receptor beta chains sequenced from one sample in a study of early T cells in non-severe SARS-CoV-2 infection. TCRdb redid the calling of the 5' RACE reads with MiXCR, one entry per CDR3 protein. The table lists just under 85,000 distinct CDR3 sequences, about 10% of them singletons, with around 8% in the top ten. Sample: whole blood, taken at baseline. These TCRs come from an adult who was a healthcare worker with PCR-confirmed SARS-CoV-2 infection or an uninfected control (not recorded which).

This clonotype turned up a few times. CDR3 nucleotides: TGTGCCAGCAGGAGGGAGGTAGGGGCCTTCGGTGTCGCTTTCTTT. It specifies CASRREVGAFGVAFF. This sequence joins TRBV2 and TRBJ1-1; tentative D call: TRBD1 (5 bases). Germline V gene data show CDR1 as SNHLY and CDR2 as FYNNEI. The ends were cut back, 6 bases at V and 11 bases at J, with 25 bases in the middle. This CDR3 region has 15 residues.

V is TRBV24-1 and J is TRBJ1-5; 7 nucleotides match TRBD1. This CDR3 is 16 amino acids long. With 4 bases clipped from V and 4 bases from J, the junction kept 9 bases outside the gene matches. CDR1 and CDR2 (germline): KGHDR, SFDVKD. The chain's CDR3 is CATSDTKRGLNQPQHF. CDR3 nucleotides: TGTGCCACCAGTGACACCAAGAGGGGGCTTAATCAGCCCCAGCATTTT.

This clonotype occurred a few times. CDR3 DNA sequence: TGTGCCAGCATTGCGGGAGCCTGGAATGAGCAGTTCTTC. Its protein is CASIAGAWNEQFF. The rearrangement links TRBV2 to TRBJ2-1, with 7 bases fitting TRBD2. Germline loops: CDR1 SNHLY, CDR2 FYNNEI. CDR3 length: 13 residues. V shed 7 bases and J 7 bases; nucleotides not matched to a gene: 7.

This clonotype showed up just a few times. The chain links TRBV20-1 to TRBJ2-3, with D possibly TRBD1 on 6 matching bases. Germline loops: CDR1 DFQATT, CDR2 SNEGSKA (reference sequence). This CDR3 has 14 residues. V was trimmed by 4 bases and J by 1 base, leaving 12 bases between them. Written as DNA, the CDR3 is TGCAGTGCTAACAGGGACGGGGGCACAGATACGCAGTATTTT. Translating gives CSANRDGGTDTQYF.

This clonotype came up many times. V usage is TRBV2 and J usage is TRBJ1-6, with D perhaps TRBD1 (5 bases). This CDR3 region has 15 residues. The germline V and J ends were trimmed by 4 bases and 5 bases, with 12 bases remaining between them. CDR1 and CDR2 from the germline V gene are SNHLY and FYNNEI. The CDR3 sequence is CASSGGAENNSPLHF. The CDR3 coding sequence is TGTGCCAGCAGTGGAGGGGCAGAGAATAATTCACCCCTCCACTTT.

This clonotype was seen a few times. The CDR3 spells CAIRATGGSGELFF. DNA for the CDR3: TGTGCCATCAGGGCGACAGGTGGATCCGGGGAGCTGTTTTTT. The chain employs TRBV10-3 and TRBJ2-2, with D tentatively TRBD1 (6 bases). V was shortened by 6 bases and J by 6 bases, with 14 bases between the two germline ends. Looked up from germline, CDR1 is ENHRY and CDR2 is SYGVKD. The CDR3 contains 14 residues.

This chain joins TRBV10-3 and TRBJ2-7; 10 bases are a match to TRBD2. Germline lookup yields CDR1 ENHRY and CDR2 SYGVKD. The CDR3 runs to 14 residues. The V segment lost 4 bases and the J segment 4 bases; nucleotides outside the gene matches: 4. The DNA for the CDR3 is TGTGCCATCAGTGGGAGCGGGAGGGCGTACGAGCAGTACTTC. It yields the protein CAISGSGRAYEQYF.

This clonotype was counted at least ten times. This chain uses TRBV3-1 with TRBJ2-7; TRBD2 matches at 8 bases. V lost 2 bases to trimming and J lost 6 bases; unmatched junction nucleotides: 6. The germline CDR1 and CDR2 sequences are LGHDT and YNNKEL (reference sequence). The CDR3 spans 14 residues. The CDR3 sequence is CASSQLTSVSEQYF. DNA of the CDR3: TGTGCCAGCAGCCAATTGACTAGCGTATCCGAGCAGTACTTC.

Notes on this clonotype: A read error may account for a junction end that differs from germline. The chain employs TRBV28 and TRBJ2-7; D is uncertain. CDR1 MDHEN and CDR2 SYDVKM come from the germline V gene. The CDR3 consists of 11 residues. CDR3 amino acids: CASSLGSERYF. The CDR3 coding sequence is TGTGCCAGCAGTTTGGGGTCCGAGCGGTACTTC. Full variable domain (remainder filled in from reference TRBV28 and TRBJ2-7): DVKVTQSSRYLVKRTGEKVFLECVQDMDHENMFWYRQDPGLGLRLIYFSYDVKMKEKGDIPEGYSVSREKKERFSLILESASTNQTSMYLCASSLGSERYFGPGTRLTVT.

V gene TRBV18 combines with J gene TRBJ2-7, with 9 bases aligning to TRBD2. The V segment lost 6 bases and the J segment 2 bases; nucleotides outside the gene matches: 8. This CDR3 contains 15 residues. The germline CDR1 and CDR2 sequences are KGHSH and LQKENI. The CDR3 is CASSQRLAVTYEQYF. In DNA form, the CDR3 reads TGTGCCAGCTCGCAGAGACTAGCGGTCACCTACGAGCAGTACTTC.

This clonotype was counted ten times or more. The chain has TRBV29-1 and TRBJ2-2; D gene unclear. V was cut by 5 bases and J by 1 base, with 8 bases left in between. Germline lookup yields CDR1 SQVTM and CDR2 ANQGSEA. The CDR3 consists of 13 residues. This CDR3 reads CSVTPENTGELFF. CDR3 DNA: TGCAGCGTTACCCCGGAGAACACCGGGGAGCTGTTTTTT.

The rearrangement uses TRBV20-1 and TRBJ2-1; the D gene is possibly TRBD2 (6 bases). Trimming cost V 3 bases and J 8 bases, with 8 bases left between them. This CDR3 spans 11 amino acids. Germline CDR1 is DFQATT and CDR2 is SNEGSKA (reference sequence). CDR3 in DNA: TGCAGTGCTAGGACTAGACATGAGCAGTTCTTC. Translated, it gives CSARTRHEQFF.

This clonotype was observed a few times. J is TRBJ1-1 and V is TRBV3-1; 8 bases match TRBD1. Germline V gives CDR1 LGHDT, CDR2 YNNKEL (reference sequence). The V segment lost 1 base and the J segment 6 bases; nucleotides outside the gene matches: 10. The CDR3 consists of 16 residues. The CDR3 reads CASSQVGQGGYSEAFF. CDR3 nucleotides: TGTGCCAGCAGCCAAGTTGGACAGGGTGGATATTCTGAAGCTTTCTTT.

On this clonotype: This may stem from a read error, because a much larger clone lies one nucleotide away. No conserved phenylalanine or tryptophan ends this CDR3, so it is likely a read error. The CDR3 DNA reads as TGTGCCACCAGTGATTCGGCCTCGCGGACGCAGTATTCT. Its translation: CATSDSASRTQYS. This sequence joins TRBV24-1 and TRBJ2-3; D is unresolved. Germline V lookup: CDR1 KGHDR, CDR2 SFDVKD. The V and J ends lost 2 bases and 9 bases respectively, with 11 bases between them. The CDR3 runs to 13 residues.